The 22 T cell receptor beta chains in this list originate from one sample, sequenced in a study of cytomegalovirus exposure and HLA in healthy donors (TCRdb year 2017). The library was built by means of the immunoSEQ multiplex PCR assay. The multiplex PCR relied on a mix of 60 forward primers for TCR Vbeta segments and 13 reverse primers for TCR Jbeta segments. As stored in TCRdb, this immuneACCESS dataset retains in-frame rearrangements with V and J assigned. A fraction of the clones does not appear; measured against another copy, unresolved V genes explain less than half of the discrepancy, and the remainder lacks a known reason. In this sample the table shows more than 95,000 clones, around three quarters of which occur a single time. The top ten hold more than 1% of the sample. Sequencing was carried out using PBMCs. These receptors came from a female donor in good health and CMV-seronegative.

The rearrangement joins TRBV30 to TRBJ2-2, with a weak D call TRBD2 (7 bases). The CDR3 covers 15 residues. The germline CDR1 and CDR2 sequences are GTSNPN and SVGIG (reference sequence). Trimming stripped 4 bases from V and 3 bases from J, with 15 bases between. The CDR3 protein is CAWNREGWHTGELFF. The CDR3 DNA is TGTGCCTGGAACAGGGAGGGCTGGCACACCGGGGAGCTGTTTTTT.

V gene TRBV11-2 combines with J gene TRBJ2-1, with D uncertain. This CDR3 contains 13 residues. V lost 0 bases and J lost 9, with 9 bases in between. Germline CDR1 SGHAT, CDR2 FQNNGV. DNA of the CDR3: TGTGCCAGCAGCTTAGATTACCGCGGTGAGCAGTTCTTC. It encodes CASSLDYRGEQFF.

This clone came up once. The chain employs TRBV7-8 and TRBJ1-1; the match to TRBD1 covers 8 bases. Germline CDR1 and CDR2: SGHVS and FQNEAQ. The CDR3 length is 15 residues. V lost 5 bases, J lost 6 bases, and 11 bases stayed unmatched. The CDR3 protein is CASSPNPGQASEAFF. In DNA, the CDR3 is TGTGCCAGCAGCCCGAATCCGGGACAGGCTTCTGAAGCTTTCTTT.

The chain has TRBV19 and TRBJ2-5; 8 bases fit TRBD2. The germline gives CDR1 LNHDA, CDR2 SQIVND (reference sequence). V shed 8 bases and J 5 bases; nucleotides not matched to a gene: 10. The CDR3 has 14 residues. CDR3 amino acids: CASHPGRVGETQYF. CDR3 coding DNA: TGTGCCAGTCATCCCGGGAGGGTGGGGGAGACCCAGTACTTC. Full variable domain (outside the CDR3, taken from reference TRBV19 and TRBJ2-5): DGGITQSPKYLFRKEGQNVTLSCEQNLNHDAMYWYRQDPGQGLRLIYYSQIVNDFQKGDIAEGYSVSREKKESFPLTVTSAQKNPTAFYLCASHPGRVGETQYFGPGTRLLVL.

This sequence joins TRBV30 and TRBJ2-5; 7 bases fit TRBD2. Germline CDR1 and CDR2: GTSNPN and SVGIG (reference sequence). This CDR3 contains 15 residues. Unmatched junction bases numbered 6, after V lost 0 bases and J lost 2 bases. Here the CDR3 DNA reads TGTGCCTGGAGTGTTCTGCGGGGGATTCAAGAGACCCAGTACTTC. Translated, it gives CAWSVLRGIQETQYF.

This rearrangement joins TRBV10-1 to TRBJ2-2, with TRBD2 matching 7 bases. The length of the CDR3 is 16 residues. Trimming removed 2 bases from V and 6 bases from J; junction bases left unmatched: 9. Germline loops: CDR1 WNHNN, CDR2 SYGVQD (reference sequence). The CDR3 bases are TGCGCCAGCAGTGAGCGGGGGGTAGGATCGGCCGGGGAGCTGTTTTTT. This codes for CASSERGVGSAGELFF.

The rearrangement uses TRBV21-1 and TRBJ2-3; the DNA was not compared with TRBD2, the D call given in the table. TRBV21-1 is a known pseudogene. This CDR3 is built from 21 residues. CDR3 residues: CASSSPYPLAGGPISTDTQYF. The DNA of the CDR3 is TGTGCCAGCAGCAGTCCCTACCCCCTAGCGGGGGGCCCCATTAGCACAGATACGCAGTATTTT.

This clone was picked up one time. This sequence joins TRBV6-5 and TRBJ2-3, with D maybe TRBD2 (5 bases). With 6 bases removed from V and 2 bases from J, the gap between germline ends came to 15 bases. The CDR3 extends over 15 amino acids. Germline loops: CDR1 MNHEY, CDR2 SVGAGI. CDR3 nucleotides: TGTGCCAGCAGGTCCTCGGGGTCAGCCACAGATACGCAGTATTTT. Translated: CASRSSGSATDTQYF.

The V and J genes are TRBV6-1 and TRBJ1-1; weak D call: TRBD1 (6 bases). Looked up from germline, CDR1 is MNHNS and CDR2 is SASEGT. The V end lost 11 bases, the J end lost 4 bases, and 20 bases lay between the germline ends. CDR3 length equals 14 residues. In DNA, the CDR3 is TGTGCCGGAGCGGAGGGGGGGCTCGGCACTGAAGCTTTCTTT. Protein: CAGAEGGLGTEAFF.

The chain combines TRBV5-1 with TRBJ2-5; 7 bases fit TRBD1. The CDR3 spans 14 residues. V lost 2 bases to trimming and J lost 5 bases; unmatched junction nucleotides: 6. Germline V gives CDR1 SGHRS, CDR2 YFSETQ. The CDR3 loop reads CASSFEGARETQYF. In DNA form, the CDR3 reads TGCGCCAGCAGCTTTGAGGGGGCCCGGGAGACCCAGTACTTC. The full variable domain, rest sourced from reference TRBV5-1 and TRBJ2-5, is KAGVTQTPRYLIKTRGQQVTLSCSPISGHRSVSWYQQTPGQGLQFLFEYFSETQRNKGNFPGRFSGRQFSNSRSEMNVSTLELGDSALYLCASSFEGARETQYFGPGTRLLVL.

Only one count was recorded for this clone. This chain joins TRBV6-8 and TRBJ1-6; D is undetermined. Germline V gives CDR1 MNHGY, CDR2 SAAAGT. V lost 6 bases, J lost 0 bases, and 27 bases lay in between. The length of the CDR3 is 21 residues. CDR3 sequence (DNA): TGTGCCAGCAGGTCCCCACCACCTCAACCTCGTCTGAGCTCCTATAATTCACCCCTCCACTTT. Amino acid sequence: CASRSPPPQPRLSSYNSPLHF.

This clone was observed a few times. The genes are TRBV7-9 and TRBJ2-5, with D unclear. Near its end, the DNA agrees better with TRBJ2-7, so the J call may be wrong. This CDR3 has 12 amino acids. The germline V gene has CDR1 SEHNR and CDR2 FQNEAQ (reference sequence). CDR3 in DNA: TGTGCCAGCAGCTTCAACGGGTACGAGCAGTACTTC. Translating gives CASSFNGYEQYF.

The rearrangement joins TRBV7-9 to TRBJ2-2; D call uncertain. The V end was cut by 5 bases, the J end by 5 bases, with 6 bases between. The germline V gene encodes CDR1 SEHNR and CDR2 FQNEAQ (reference sequence). CDR3 size: 12 residues. The CDR3 sequence: CASSPGTGELFF. The CDR3 DNA reads as TGTGCCAGCAGCCCCGGGACCGGGGAGCTGTTTTTT.

The rearrangement links TRBV29-1 to TRBJ1-2, with a weak D call TRBD1 (6 bases). Per germline, CDR1 SQVTM and CDR2 ANQGSEA. V lost 6 bases, J lost 0 bases, and 14 bases lay in between. The CDR3 has 14 residues. Here the CDR3 DNA reads TGCAGCGTGACAGGATGGGAAGCTAACTATGGCTACACCTTC. Its protein product is CSVTGWEANYGYTF.

CDR3 sequence: CASSYRTSVYEQYF. The CDR3 nucleotides are TGCGCCAGCAGCTATAGGACTAGCGTCTACGAGCAGTACTTC. This chain connects TRBV5-1 to TRBJ2-7; 9 bases align to TRBD2. V shed 3 bases, J shed 3 bases, and the junction held 4 bases outside the gene matches. The CDR3 sequence is 14 residues long. Germline V gene lookup returns CDR1 SGHRS and CDR2 YFSETQ.

The chain combines TRBV6-4 with TRBJ2-2, with 8 bases aligning to TRBD1. Trimming took 6 bases from V and 2 from J; bases not matched to a gene: 8. Germline CDR1 reads MRHNA; CDR2 reads SNTAGT. CDR3 length: 16 amino acids. The DNA of the CDR3 is TGTGCCAGCAGACCAGGACAGGGCCGCAACACCGGGGAGCTGTTTTTT. Its translation is CASRPGQGRNTGELFF.

This chain connects TRBV19 to TRBJ1-1, with a possible D match to TRBD1 (5 bases). Trimming cost V 1 base and J 6 bases, with 9 bases left between them. Germline V lookup: CDR1 LNHDA, CDR2 SQIVND (reference sequence). This CDR3 contains 13 residues. For the CDR3, the DNA is TGTGCCAGTAGTATAGGCAGGGAGGCTGAAGCTTTCTTT. This sequence encodes CASSIGREAEAFF.

The CDR3 here is CASSLTGSVHEQYF. In nucleotides, the CDR3 is TGTGCCAGCAGCTTGACAGGGTCAGTCCACGAGCAGTACTTC. The chain carries TRBV5-5 and TRBJ2-7; TRBD1 is a possible D gene (6 bases). This CDR3 spans 14 amino acids. Germline-derived CDR1 and CDR2 are SGHKS and YYEKEE (reference sequence). V was pared by 1 base and J by 5 bases, with 13 bases between.

CDR3 coding DNA: TGTGCCAGCTCACCGACAGGGGGCAAAAACATTCAGTACTTC. Its translation: CASSPTGGKNIQYF. The chain is built from TRBV18 and TRBJ2-4, with 9 bases that match TRBD1. The CDR3 extends over 14 amino acids. Trimming at V came to 3 bases and at J to 3 bases, leaving 0 bases not matched to a gene. Germline CDR1 KGHSH, CDR2 LQKENI.

In its sample, this clone was seen a few times. The chain links TRBV6-1 to TRBJ1-2, with 9 nucleotides matching TRBD1. CDR1 and CDR2 (germline): MNHNS, SASEGT. Trimming cost V 3 bases and J 1 base; bases outside gene matches: 6. The CDR3 is 16 amino acids. This CDR3 is CASSEPGQGFNYGYTF. CDR3 nucleotide sequence: TGTGCCAGCAGTGAGCCGGGACAGGGTTTTAACTATGGCTACACCTTC.

This clone was seen only a few times. The CDR3, as DNA: TGTGCCAGCACCCAGCAGGTCCCTGACAGGGAGGCCAACTACGAGCAGTACTTC. Its translation: CASTQQVPDREANYEQYF. This chain connects TRBV13 to TRBJ2-7; D might be TRBD1 (7 bases). The germline V gene encodes CDR1 PRHDT and CDR2 FYEKMQ (reference sequence). V lost 7 bases and J lost 3, with 28 bases in between. The CDR3 is made up of 18 amino acids.

This clone was detected only a few times. The chain links TRBV11-2 to TRBJ2-5; 7 bases map to TRBD2. This CDR3 spans 17 amino acids. With V trimmed by 1 base and J by 1 base, 9 bases remained unmatched. CDR1 SGHAT and CDR2 FQNNGV come from the germline V gene. CDR3: CASSLGEGPLPQETQYF. The CDR3 nucleotides read TGTGCCAGCAGCTTAGGGGAGGGTCCTCTCCCCCAAGAGACCCAGTACTTC.